Presented here are 17 T cell receptor beta chains from one specimen sequenced in a study of lymphopenia after photon versus proton radiotherapy. Generated by immunoSEQ multiplex PCR, the TCRdb table keeps only in-frame clones and is missing some. The table has 20,000 to 30,000 clones, over 80% seen once; the top ten hold 21%. This sample comprised peripheral blood, obtained from a patient treated with proton-based radiotherapy. These receptors came from a woman in her 70s with pancreatic cancer.

The V call is TRBV27, the J call TRBJ1-2, with TRBD1 identical over 8 bases. The CDR3 runs 14 residues. V lost 3 bases to trimming and J lost 8 bases; unmatched junction nucleotides: 8. The germline gives CDR1 MNHEY, CDR2 SMNVEV (reference sequence). The CDR3 DNA is TGTGCCAGCAGTTTGGGACCGACAGGGGTCGGCTACACCTTC. It codes for CASSLGPTGVGYTF.

This chain joins TRBV7-2 and TRBJ2-2; no firm D call. There are 15 residues in the CDR3. Per germline, CDR1 SGHTA and CDR2 FQGNSA. V lost 4 bases and J lost 4, with 13 bases in between. In nucleotides, the CDR3 is TGTGCCAGCAGCTCCGAGATCACCACCACCGGGGAGCTGTTTTTT. It yields the protein CASSSEITTTGELFF. Combining the CDR3 with reference TRBV7-2 and TRBJ2-2 gives the whole variable domain GAGVSQSPSNKVTEKGKDVELRCDPISGHTALYWYRQSLGQGLEFLIYFQGNSAPDKSGLPSDRFSAERTGGSVSTLTIQRTQQEDSAVYLCASSSEITTTGELFFGEGSRLTVL.

This sequence joins TRBV5-4 and TRBJ2-1; D is perhaps TRBD1 or TRBD2 (6 bases each). Trimming stripped 0 bases from V and 0 bases from J, with 7 bases between. Germline CDR1 reads SGHNT; CDR2 reads YYREEE (reference sequence). The CDR3 totals 15 residues. CDR3 in amino acids: CASSLGGASYNEQFF. In DNA, the CDR3 is TGTGCCAGCAGCTTGGGGGGGGCCTCCTACAATGAGCAGTTCTTC.

This chain links TRBV7-9 with TRBJ1-3; a possible D gene is TRBD1 (5 bases). The CDR3 length is 15 residues. Trimming cost V 3 bases and J 3 bases, with 12 bases left between them. Germline CDR1 SEHNR, CDR2 FQNEAQ (reference sequence). CDR3 DNA sequence: TGTGCCAGCAGCTTCCCCAGGGAATTTGGAAACACCATATATTTT. Translated: CASSFPREFGNTIYF.

The chain has TRBV15 and TRBJ1-4; D is unresolved. This CDR3 has 15 amino acids. Trimming cost V 0 bases and J 8 bases, with 13 bases left between them. The germline V gene has CDR1 LNHNV and CDR2 YYDKDF (reference sequence). The CDR3 sequence: CATSRDQSSNEKLFF. For the CDR3, the DNA is TGTGCCACCAGCAGAGATCAGTCGTCGAACGAAAAACTGTTTTTT.

The chain carries TRBV10-3 and TRBJ1-1, with TRBD1 identical over 9 bases. V shed 10 bases, J shed 1 base, and the junction held 4 bases outside the gene matches. Germline V CDR1 and CDR2: ENHRY, SYGVKD. CDR3 length equals 13 residues. The CDR3: CATGTGTNTEAFF. DNA for the CDR3: TGTGCCACGGGGACAGGGACGAACACTGAAGCTTTCTTT.

The V and J genes are TRBV18 and TRBJ2-3; D is ambiguous. The CDR3 length is 12 residues. The germline V and J ends were trimmed by 2 bases and 9 bases, with 9 bases remaining between them. Germline V CDR1 and CDR2: KGHSH, LQKENI. The CDR3 DNA is TGTGCCAGCTCACCAGAGGAGTCAACGCAGTATTTT. Translating gives CASSPEESTQYF.

This clone has just a few counts. J is TRBJ2-1 and V is TRBV27, with a tentative D call TRBD1 (6 bases). The CDR3 covers 13 residues. CDR1 and CDR2 (germline): MNHEY, SMNVEV (reference sequence). The ends were cut back, 7 bases at V and 10 bases at J, with 17 bases in the middle. CDR3 region: CASKTVAGVEQFF. The CDR3 nucleotides are TGTGCCAGCAAGACGGTCGCAGGGGTAGAGCAGTTCTTC.

This rearrangement joins TRBV27 to TRBJ2-1, with a possible D match to TRBD2 (5 bases). V was clipped by 7 bases and J by 7 bases, with 8 bases between them. Germline loops: CDR1 MNHEY, CDR2 SMNVEV (reference sequence). CDR3 length: 11 residues. The CDR3 DNA is TGTGCCAGCAAACTAGATAATGAGCAGTTCTTC. Residues: CASKLDNEQFF.

This clone was seen a single time. The chain couples TRBV28 to TRBJ1-2, with 8 bases fitting TRBD1. Germline V gene lookup returns CDR1 MDHEN and CDR2 SYDVKM. V was pared by 6 bases and J by 2 bases, with 5 bases of the junction left unmatched. CDR3 length: 14 amino acids. The CDR3 here is CASSPGQVNYGYTF. The CDR3 bases are TGTGCCAGCAGCCCGGGACAGGTAAACTATGGCTACACCTTC.

The chain carries TRBV4-3 and TRBJ2-3; tentative D call: TRBD1 (6 bases). V was trimmed by 1 base and J by 6 bases, leaving 17 bases between them. Germline V gene lookup returns CDR1 LGHNA and CDR2 YSLEER. The CDR3 is 16 residues long. CDR3 region: CASSQVNLGAGDTQYF. CDR3 DNA: TGCGCCAGCAGCCAAGTCAACCTGGGGGCAGGCGATACGCAGTATTTT.

The rearrangement uses TRBV13 and TRBJ1-2; 8 nucleotides align to TRBD1. Trimming at V came to 5 bases and at J to 4 bases, leaving 12 bases not matched to a gene. Germline CDR1 and CDR2: PRHDT and FYEKMQ (reference sequence). This CDR3 contains 16 residues. The CDR3 loop is CASSLRTGMISYGYTF. CDR3 sequence (DNA): TGTGCCAGCAGCCTACGGACAGGGATGATATCCTATGGCTACACCTTC.

The chain combines TRBV23-1 with TRBJ2-1; D uncertain. TRBV23-1 qualifies as an ORF whose function is uncertain. The length of the CDR3 is 16 residues. Trimming stripped 0 bases from V and 0 bases from J, with 9 bases between. DNA for the CDR3: TGCGCCAGCAGTCAATCGGGAAGGGACTCCTACAATGAGCAGTTCTTC. It yields the protein CASSQSGRDSYNEQFF.

The chain has TRBV11-2 and TRBJ2-3; 12 positions match TRBD2. V was pared by 3 bases and J by 1 base, with 5 bases of the junction left unmatched. The germline gives CDR1 SGHAT, CDR2 FQNNGV. The CDR3 runs 17 residues. CDR3 DNA: TGTGCCAGCAGCTTGCGGACTAGCGGGGCGGGCACAGATACGCAGTATTTT. It translates to CASSLRTSGAGTDTQYF.

The rearrangement uses TRBV5-1 and TRBJ2-7; 9 nucleotides line up with TRBD1. V gave up 4 bases and J gave up 6 bases; unmatched junction bases: 20. The V gene's germline CDR1 is SGHRS and CDR2 YFSETQ. CDR3 length: 18 residues. The CDR3 protein is CASSPRDRVTGSGGEQYF. The CDR3 coding sequence is TGCGCCAGCAGCCCCCGGGACAGGGTTACAGGCAGCGGCGGCGAGCAGTACTTC.

The chain combines TRBV11-1 with TRBJ2-3; D may be TRBD1 or TRBD2 (5 bases each). The CDR3 covers 15 residues. Germline CDR1 and CDR2: SGHAT and FQDESV (reference sequence). V lost 1 base, J lost 1 base, and 9 bases lay in between. This CDR3 is CASSLDLGGTDTQYF. As DNA, the CDR3 is TGTGCCAGCAGCTTAGATTTGGGGGGCACAGATACGCAGTATTTT.

The gene calls are TRBV11-2 and TRBJ2-3; D unresolved. Trimming pared 3 bases from V and 5 bases from J, leaving 9 bases between. This CDR3 comprises 13 residues. Germline CDR1 reads SGHAT; CDR2 reads FQNNGV. The DNA for the CDR3 is TGTGCCAGCAGCTTCGTTAGTGGAGATACGCAGTATTTT. Residues: CASSFVSGDTQYF. Full variable domain (missing parts from reference TRBV11-2 and TRBJ2-3): EAGVAQSPRYKIIEKRQSVAFWCNPISGHATLYWYQQILGQGPKLLIQFQNNGVVDDSQLPKDRFSAERLKGVDSTLKIQPAKLEDSAVYLCASSFVSGDTQYFGPGTRLTVL.